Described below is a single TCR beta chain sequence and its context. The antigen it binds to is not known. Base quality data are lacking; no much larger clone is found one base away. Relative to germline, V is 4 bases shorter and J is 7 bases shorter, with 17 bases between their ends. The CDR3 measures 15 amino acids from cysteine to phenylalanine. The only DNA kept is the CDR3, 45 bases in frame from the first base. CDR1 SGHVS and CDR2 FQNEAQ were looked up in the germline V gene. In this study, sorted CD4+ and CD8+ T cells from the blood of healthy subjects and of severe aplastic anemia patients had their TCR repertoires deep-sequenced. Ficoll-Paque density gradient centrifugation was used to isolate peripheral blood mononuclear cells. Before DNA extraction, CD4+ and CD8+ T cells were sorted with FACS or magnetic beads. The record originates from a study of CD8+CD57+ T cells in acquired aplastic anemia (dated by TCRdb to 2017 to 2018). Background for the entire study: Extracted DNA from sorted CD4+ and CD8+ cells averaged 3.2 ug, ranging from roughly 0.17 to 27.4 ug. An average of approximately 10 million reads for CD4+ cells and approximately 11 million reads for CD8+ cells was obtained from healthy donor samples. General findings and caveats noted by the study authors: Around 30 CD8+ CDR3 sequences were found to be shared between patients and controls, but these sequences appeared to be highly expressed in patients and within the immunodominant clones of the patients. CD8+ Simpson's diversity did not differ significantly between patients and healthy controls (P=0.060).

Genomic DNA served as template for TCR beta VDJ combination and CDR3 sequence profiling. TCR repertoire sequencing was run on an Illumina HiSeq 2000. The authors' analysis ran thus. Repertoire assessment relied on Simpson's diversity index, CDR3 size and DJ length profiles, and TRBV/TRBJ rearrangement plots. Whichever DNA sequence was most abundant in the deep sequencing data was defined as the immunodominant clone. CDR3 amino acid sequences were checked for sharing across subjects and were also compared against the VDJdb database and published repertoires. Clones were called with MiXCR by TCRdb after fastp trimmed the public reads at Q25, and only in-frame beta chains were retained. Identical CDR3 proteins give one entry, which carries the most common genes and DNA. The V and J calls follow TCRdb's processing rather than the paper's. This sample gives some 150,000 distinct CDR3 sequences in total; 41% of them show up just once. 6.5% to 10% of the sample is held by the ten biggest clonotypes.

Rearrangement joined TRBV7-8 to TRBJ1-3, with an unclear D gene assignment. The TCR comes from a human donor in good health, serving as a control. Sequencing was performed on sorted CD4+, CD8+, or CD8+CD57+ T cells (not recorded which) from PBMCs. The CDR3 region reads CASSWQEVSENTIYF. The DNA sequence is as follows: TGTGCCAGCAGCTGGCAGGAGGTGTCTGAGAACACCATATATTTT.